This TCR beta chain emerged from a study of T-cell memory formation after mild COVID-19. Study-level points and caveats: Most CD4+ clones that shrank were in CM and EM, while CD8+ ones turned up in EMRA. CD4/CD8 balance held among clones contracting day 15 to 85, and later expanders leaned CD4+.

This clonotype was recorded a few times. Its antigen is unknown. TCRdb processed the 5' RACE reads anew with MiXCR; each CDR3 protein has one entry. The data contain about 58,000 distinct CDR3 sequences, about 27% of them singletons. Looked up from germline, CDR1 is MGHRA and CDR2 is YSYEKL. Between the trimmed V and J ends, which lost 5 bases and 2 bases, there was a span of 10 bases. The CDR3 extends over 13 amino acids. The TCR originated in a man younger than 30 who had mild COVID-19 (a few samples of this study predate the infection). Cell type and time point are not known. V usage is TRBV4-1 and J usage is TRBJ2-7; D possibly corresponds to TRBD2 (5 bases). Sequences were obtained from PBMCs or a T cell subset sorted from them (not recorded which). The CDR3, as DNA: TGCGCCAGCAGCTACCCCGGGGCCTACGAGCAGTACTTC. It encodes CASSYPGAYEQYF.